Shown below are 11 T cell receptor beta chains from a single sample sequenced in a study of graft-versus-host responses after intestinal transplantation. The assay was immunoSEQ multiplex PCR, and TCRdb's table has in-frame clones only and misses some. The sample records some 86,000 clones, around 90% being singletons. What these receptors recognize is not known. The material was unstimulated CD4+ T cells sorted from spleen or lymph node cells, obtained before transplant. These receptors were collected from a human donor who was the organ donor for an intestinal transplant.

The CDR3 coding sequence is TGTGCCAGCAGCCTCAAGCGGAGGAGCTCCTACGAGCAGTACTTC. Amino acid sequence: CASSLKRRSSYEQYF. The chain uses TRBV5-4 and TRBJ2-7, with D tentatively TRBD2 (5 bases). This CDR3 is built from 15 residues. Germline values: CDR1 SGHNT, CDR2 YYREEE (reference sequence). Between the trimmed V and J ends, which lost 4 bases and 0 bases, there was a span of 14 bases.

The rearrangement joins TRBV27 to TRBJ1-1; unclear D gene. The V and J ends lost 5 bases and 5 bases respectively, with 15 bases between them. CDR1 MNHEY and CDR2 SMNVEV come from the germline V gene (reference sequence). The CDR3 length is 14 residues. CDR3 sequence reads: CASSPLEMRTEAFF. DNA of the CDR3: TGTGCCAGCAGTCCCCTCGAGATGAGGACTGAAGCTTTCTTT.

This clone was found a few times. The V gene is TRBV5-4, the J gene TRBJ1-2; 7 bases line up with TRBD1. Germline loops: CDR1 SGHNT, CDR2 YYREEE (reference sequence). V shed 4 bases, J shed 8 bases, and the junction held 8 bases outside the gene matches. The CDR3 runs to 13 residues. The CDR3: CASSLTGVEGYTF. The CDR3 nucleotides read TGTGCCAGCAGCCTAACAGGGGTTGAAGGCTACACCTTC. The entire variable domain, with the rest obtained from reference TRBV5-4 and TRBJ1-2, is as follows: ETGVTQSPTHLIKTRGQQVTLRCSSQSGHNTVSWYQQALGQGPQFIFQYYREEENGRGNFPPRFSGLQFPNYSSELNVNALELDDSALYLCASSLTGVEGYTFGSGTRLTVV.

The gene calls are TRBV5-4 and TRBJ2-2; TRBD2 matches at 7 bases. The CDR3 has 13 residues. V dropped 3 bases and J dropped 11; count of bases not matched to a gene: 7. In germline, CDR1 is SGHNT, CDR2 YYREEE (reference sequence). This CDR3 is CASSSYQRDELFF. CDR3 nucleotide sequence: TGTGCCAGCAGCTCATACCAGCGGGACGAGCTGTTTTTT.

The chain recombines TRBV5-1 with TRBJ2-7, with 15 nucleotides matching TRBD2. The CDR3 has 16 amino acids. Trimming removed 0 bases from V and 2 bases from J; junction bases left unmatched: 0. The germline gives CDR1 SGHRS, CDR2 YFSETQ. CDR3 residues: CASSLGTSGGAYEQYF. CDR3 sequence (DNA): TGCGCCAGCAGCTTGGGGACTAGCGGGGGGGCCTACGAGCAGTACTTC.

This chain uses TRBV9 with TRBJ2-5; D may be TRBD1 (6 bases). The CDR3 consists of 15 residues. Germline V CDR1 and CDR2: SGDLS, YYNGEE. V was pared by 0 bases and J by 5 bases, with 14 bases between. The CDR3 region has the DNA TGTGCCAGCAGCGTAGGGTGGGGGCGAGGGGAGACCCAGTACTTC. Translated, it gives CASSVGWGRGETQYF.

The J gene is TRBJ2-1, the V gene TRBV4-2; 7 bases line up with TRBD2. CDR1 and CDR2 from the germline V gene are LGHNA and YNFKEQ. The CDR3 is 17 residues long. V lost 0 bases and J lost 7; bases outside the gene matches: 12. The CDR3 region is CASSQDRAGEGWNEQFF. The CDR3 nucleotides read TGTGCCAGCAGCCAAGATCGGGCGGGAGAAGGCTGGAATGAGCAGTTCTTC.

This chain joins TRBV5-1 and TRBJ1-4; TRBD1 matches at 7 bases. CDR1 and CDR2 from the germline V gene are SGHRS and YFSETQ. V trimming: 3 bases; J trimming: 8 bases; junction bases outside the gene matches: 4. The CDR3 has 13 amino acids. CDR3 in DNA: TGCGCCAGCAGCTGGGACAGTGGAGAAAAACTGTTTTTT. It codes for CASSWDSGEKLFF.

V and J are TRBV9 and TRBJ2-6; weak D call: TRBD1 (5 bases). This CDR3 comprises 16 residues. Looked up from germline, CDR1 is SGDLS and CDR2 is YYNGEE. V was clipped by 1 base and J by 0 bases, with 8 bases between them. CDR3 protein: CASSVTGRSGANVLTF. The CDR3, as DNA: TGTGCCAGCAGCGTAACAGGTCGCTCTGGGGCCAACGTCCTGACTTTC. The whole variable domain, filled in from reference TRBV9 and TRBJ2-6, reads DSGVTQTPKHLITATGQRVTLRCSPRSGDLSVYWYQQSLDQGLQFLIQYYNGEERAKGNILERFSAQQFPDLHSELNLSSLELGDSALYFCASSVTGRSGANVLTFGAGSRLTVL.

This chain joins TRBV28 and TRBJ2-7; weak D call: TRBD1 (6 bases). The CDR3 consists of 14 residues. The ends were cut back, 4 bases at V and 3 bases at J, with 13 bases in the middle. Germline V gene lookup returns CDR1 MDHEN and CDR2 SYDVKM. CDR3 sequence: CASSSVRDNYEQYF. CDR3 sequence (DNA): TGTGCCAGCAGTTCAGTTAGGGACAACTACGAGCAGTACTTC.

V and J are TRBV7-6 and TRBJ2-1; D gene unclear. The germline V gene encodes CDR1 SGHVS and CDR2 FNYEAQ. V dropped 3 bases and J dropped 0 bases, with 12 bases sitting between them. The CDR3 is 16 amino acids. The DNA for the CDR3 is TGTGCCAGCAGCTTGTCGGGTGGTAGCTCCTACAATGAGCAGTTCTTC. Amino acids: CASSLSGGSSYNEQFF.